This is a list of T cell receptor beta chains from one sample in a study of identical twins' blood T cells. From the 5' RACE reads, TCRdb called clonotypes with MiXCR, one entry per CDR3 protein. The sample holds 350,000 to 450,000 distinct CDR3 sequences, roughly 27% seen once. The specimen was PBMCs. These receptor sequences come from a woman between 18 and 55 years old in good health. Both conserved end residues are part of each CDR3. The order of the fields is J gene, D gene, V gene, clone size, CDR3 protein, CDR3 DNA. A D gene is named only where the DNA matches it firmly. Clone size is stated in some rows and not others, as once, few, many or a class when expanded.

TRBJ2-1	-	TRBV9	-	CASSEGLPHNEQFF	TGTGCCAGCAGCGAGGGACTCCCGCACAATGAGCAGTTCTTC
TRBJ1-2	-	TRBV7-9	-	CASRWTASDGYTF	TGTGCCAGCAGATGGACAGCCTCGGATGGCTACACCTTC
TRBJ1-1	TRBD1	TRBV7-2	few	CASSLQGVLEAFF	TGTGCCAGCAGCCTCCAGGGGGTTCTTGAAGCTTTCTTT
TRBJ2-5	TRBD2	TRBV10-3	few	CAIRGASGSKETQYF	TGTGCCATAAGAGGGGCTAGCGGGAGTAAAGAGACCCAGTACTTC
TRBJ2-5	-	TRBV6-5	-	CASFSTVVGSTQYF	TGTGCCAGCTTCTCAACGGTAGTCGGGTCGACCCAGTACTTC
TRBJ1-5	TRBD1	TRBV19	few	CASGADRDNQPQHF	TGTGCCAGTGGGGCGGACAGGGACAATCAGCCCCAGCATTTT
TRBJ2-1	-	TRBV28	few	CASSLKGYEQFF	TGTGCCAGCAGTTTGAAGGGGTATGAGCAGTTCTTC
TRBJ1-4	-	TRBV28	many	CASSFGYEKLFF	TGTGCCAGCAGTTTCGGGTATGAAAAACTGTTTTTT
TRBJ1-3	TRBD1	TRBV28	-	CASSPFRGQASGNTIYF	TGTGCCAGCAGCCCCTTCAGGGGGCAGGCCTCTGGAAACACCATATATTTT
TRBJ1-4	-	TRBV2	many	CASSVGRYLLF	TGTGCCAGCAGTGTGGGACGTTACCTCCTTTTT
TRBJ2-7	TRBD2	TRBV5-4	-	CASSPGLAGSTYEQYF	TGTGCCAGCAGCCCGGGACTAGCGGGGTCCACTTACGAGCAGTACTTC
TRBJ1-5	-	TRBV29-1	-	CSATYSNQPQHF	TGCAGCGCAACGTATAGCAATCAGCCCCAGCATTTT
TRBJ2-4	-	TRBV15	-	CATSRTLAKNIQYF	TGTGCCACCAGCAGGACCCTAGCCAAAAACATTCAGTACTTC
TRBJ2-7	TRBD2	TRBV24-1	-	CATSDPSGSNEQYF	TGTGCCACCAGTGATCCTAGCGGGAGCAACGAGCAGTACTTC
TRBJ1-2	-	TRBV20-1	-	CSARAGGTHGYTF	TGCAGTGCTAGAGCAGGTGGAACTCATGGCTACACCTTC
TRBJ2-3	-	TRBV14	-	CASSLRLVPADTQYF	TGTGCCAGCAGCCTAAGACTAGTCCCGGCAGATACGCAGTATTTT
TRBJ1-2	TRBD1	TRBV2	-	CASRAAPGGEGYTF	TGTGCCAGCAGGGCAGCCCCAGGGGGCGAGGGCTACACCTTC
TRBJ2-2	-	TRBV5-1	-	CASSLISGNTGELFF	TGCGCCAGCAGCTTGATTAGCGGTAACACCGGGGAGCTGTTTTTT
TRBJ1-6	-	TRBV7-2	few	CASSWGESSYNSPLHF	TGTGCCAGCAGTTGGGGGGAAAGCTCCTATAATTCACCCCTCCACTTT
TRBJ2-2	-	TRBV3-1	many	CASSHGRSFAGELFF	TGTGCCAGCAGCCACGGCAGGTCATTCGCCGGGGAGCTGTTTTTT
TRBJ2-7	TRBD1	TRBV7-9	-	CASSFLGDRAYEQYF	TGTGCCAGCAGCTTCCTGGGGGACAGGGCCTACGAGCAGTACTTC
TRBJ2-2	-	TRBV27	few	CASSSRTRGAPTPNTGELFF	TGTGCCAGCAGTTCCAGGACAAGGGGGGCCCCGACTCCGAACACCGGGGAGCTGTTTTTT
TRBJ2-1	TRBD2	TRBV28	-	CAAGGGSSYNEQFF	TGTGCCGCAGGCGGCGGGAGCTCCTACAATGAGCAGTTCTTC
TRBJ1-1	-	TRBV11-3	many	CASSLVTPAEAFF	TGTGCCAGCAGCTTAGTGACGCCAGCTGAAGCTTTCTTT
TRBJ1-5	-	TRBV5-1	few	CASSAGSGSNQPQHF	TGCGCCAGCAGCGCCGGATCGGGTAGCAATCAGCCCCAGCATTTT
TRBJ2-2	-	TRBV2	few	CASSETGGTGELFF	TGTGCCAGCAGTGAAACAGGAGGGACCGGGGAGCTGTTTTTT
TRBJ1-2	-	TRBV12-5	-	CASGLATSGPPYGYTF	TGTGCTAGTGGTTTGGCAACAAGCGGTCCTCCATATGGCTACACCTTC
TRBJ1-4	-	TRBV5-6	few	CASSYGTENEKLFF	TGTGCCAGCAGTTACGGGACCGAGAATGAAAAACTGTTTTTT
TRBJ1-1	-	TRBV29-1	-	CSVEEVNTEAFF	TGCAGCGTTGAAGAGGTGAACACTGAAGCTTTCTTT
TRBJ2-7	TRBD1	TRBV6-5	few	CASSQGQGLSYEQYF	TGTGCCAGCAGTCAGGGACAGGGTTTGTCCTACGAGCAGTACTTC
TRBJ1-5	-	TRBV12-5	once	CASGMGGYSNRPQHF	TGTGCTAGTGGAATGGGGGGTTATAGCAATCGGCCCCAGCATTTT
TRBJ2-2	TRBD2	TRBV19	-	CASRLAGPTGELFF	TGTGCCAGTAGATTAGCGGGACCCACCGGGGAGCTGTTTTTT
TRBJ2-3	-	TRBV11-2	-	CTSSYGLRTDTQYF	TGTACCAGCAGCTACGGACTGCGCACAGATACGCAGTATTTT
TRBJ2-1	-	TRBV7-2	-	CASSLAPRLNEQFF	TGTGCCAGCAGCTTAGCGCCCCGTTTGAATGAGCAGTTCTTC